The clone carrying this T cell receptor beta chain has just a few counts. Original handling: Amplified reference gene primers provided the basis for estimating nucleated cell counts. The assay was immunoSEQ multiplex PCR, and TCRdb's table has in-frame clones only and misses some. V and J calls and clone size are those listed in that table; D and trimming were worked out from the DNA. This sample has 200,000 to 250,000 clones, with approximately 86% found just once. The germline CDR1 and CDR2 sequences are SQVTM and ANQGSEA. This CDR3 is built from 13 residues. V lost 2 bases and J lost 11, with 15 bases in between. This entry comes from a study of blood T cell repertoires in COVID-19. Study details: Spain, Italy and the United States supplied samples that represented acute and convalescent COVID-19. PBMCs, B-cell-depleted T cells, or T cells were the source of the cDNA or gDNA that made up the material.

The chain carries TRBV29-1 and TRBJ1-4; D is unclear. Sequences were obtained from peripheral blood. This TCR derives from a woman in her 70s with active or convalescent COVID-19. CDR3 residues: CSVERTGNTKLFF. CDR3 bases: TGCAGCGTTGAAAGGACGGGGAATACCAAACTGTTTTTT.